This TCR beta chain stems from a study of regulatory T cells in long-lasting Graves disease. To make TCR beta libraries, researchers used iRepertoire HTBI primers and Arm-PCR of CDR3 regions. TCRdb re-derived calls from the multiplex PCR reads in MiXCR, one entry per CDR3 protein. This sample has some 600,000 distinct CDR3 sequences, with about 15% found just once. Documented time point: newly diagnosed GD, antithyroid drugs for less than 3 months. PBMC RNA was the source of the TCR library. V dropped 3 bases and J dropped 4 bases, with 18 bases sitting between them. Germline V gives CDR1 ENHRY, CDR2 SYGVKD. The CDR3 extends over 16 amino acids. These data also formed part of another study, on T cells in Graves' hyperthyroidism and ophthalmopathy. That work contributes: Orbital computed tomography and thyroid ultrasound, together with serum TRAb and thyroxine and clinical symptoms, were used for diagnoses.

This receptor was identified in a young man with Graves disease. The sequenced sample was peripheral blood mononuclear cells (PBMCs), obtained at new diagnosis, from a patient treated with antithyroid drugs. The J gene is TRBJ1-1, the V gene TRBV10-3; no reliable D call. As DNA, the CDR3 is TGTGCCATCAGTGATGCCCGGGATCTGCGAGCCACTGAAGCTTTCTTT. The encoded protein is CAISDARDLRATEAFF.